Listed here are 21 T cell receptor beta chains from one sample, sequenced in a study of blood T cell repertoires in COVID-19. Using immunoSEQ multiplex PCR, the repertoire was profiled, and TCRdb retains in-frame clones only, with some absent. The sample holds 48,000 or so clones, roughly 88% seen once. Sequencing input: peripheral blood. The receptors here all came from a human donor in a cohort sampled during active COVID-19.

The V gene is TRBV18, the J gene TRBJ1-5, with 7 bases matching TRBD1. CDR3 length equals 16 residues. Germline V CDR1 and CDR2: KGHSH, LQKENI. Trimming at V came to 5 bases and at J to 5 bases, leaving 12 bases not matched to a gene. CDR3 residues: CASSEGQSSRYQPQHF. In DNA, the CDR3 is TGTGCCAGCTCAGAGGGACAGAGTAGTCGGTATCAGCCCCAGCATTTT.

The genes are TRBV6-5 and TRBJ1-6; 8 nucleotides agree with TRBD1. The J segment lost 6 bases and the V segment lost 6 bases, leaving 4 bases of the junction unmatched. From germline, CDR1 is MNHEY and CDR2 SVGAGI. This CDR3 has 14 residues. CDR3 protein: CASRGTGVNSPLHF. CDR3 DNA sequence: TGTGCCAGCAGAGGGACAGGAGTTAATTCACCCCTCCACTTT.

This clone showed up just once. The chain uses TRBV18 and TRBJ2-3; the D is unclear. The germline V gene has CDR1 KGHSH and CDR2 LQKENI. Trimming cost V 3 bases and J 0 bases, with 7 bases left between them. The CDR3 has 14 amino acids. CDR3: CASSPLASTDTQYF. The CDR3 nucleotides are TGTGCCAGCTCACCGTTGGCTAGCACAGATACGCAGTATTTT.

The chain uses TRBV5-1 and TRBJ2-6; 10 bases match TRBD1. The CDR3 is 21 residues long. Germline lookup yields CDR1 SGHRS and CDR2 YFSETQ. V lost 0 bases, J lost 1 base, and 13 bases stayed unmatched. CDR3 protein: CASSLAGGRGQGTSGANVLTF. The DNA for the CDR3 is TGCGCCAGCAGCTTGGCCGGGGGCCGGGGACAGGGGACATCTGGGGCCAACGTCCTGACTTTC. The variable domain in full, with the rest retrieved from reference TRBV5-1 and TRBJ2-6, is KAGVTQTPRYLIKTRGQQVTLSCSPISGHRSVSWYQQTPGQGLQFLFEYFSETQRNKGNFPGRFSGRQFSNSRSEMNVSTLELGDSALYLCASSLAGGRGQGTSGANVLTFGAGSRLTVL.

V gene TRBV4-1 combines with J gene TRBJ1-2; D gene unclear. With 4 bases removed from V and 3 bases from J, the gap between germline ends came to 21 bases. The germline V gene has CDR1 MGHRA and CDR2 YSYEKL. This CDR3 has 17 residues. CDR3 bases: TGCGCCAGCAGCCGATCCCTTGCAGGCAGGTCACACTATGGCTACACCTTC. This translates into CASSRSLAGRSHYGYTF.

The V gene is TRBV7-9, the J gene TRBJ1-2, with 9 bases that match TRBD1. The CDR3 is 14 amino acids. The germline CDR1 and CDR2 sequences are SEHNR and FQNEAQ (reference sequence). Trimming removed 5 bases from V and 6 bases from J; junction bases left unmatched: 7. This chain's CDR3 is CASSPDRGSDGYTF. CDR3 sequence (DNA): TGTGCCAGCAGCCCGGACAGGGGTAGTGATGGCTACACCTTC.

This clone was recorded a few times. The chain recombines TRBV28 with TRBJ1-1; no clear D gene. V was clipped by 6 bases and J by 11 bases, with 16 bases between them. The CDR3 has 12 amino acids. Germline CDR1 is MDHEN and CDR2 is SYDVKM. This chain's CDR3 is CASSPRGRRAFF. The CDR3, as DNA: TGTGCCAGCAGCCCCCGAGGGCGACGGGCTTTCTTT.

This clone was counted only a few times. This sequence joins TRBV20-1 and TRBJ2-7; D gene uncertain. Trimming took off 5 bases at V and 5 bases at J, with 7 bases between the two ends. The length of the CDR3 is 10 residues. From germline, CDR1 is DFQATT and CDR2 SNEGSKA (reference sequence). CDR3: CSAGTDEQYF. DNA of the CDR3: TGCAGTGCTGGAACAGACGAGCAGTACTTC.

The chain employs TRBV6-5 and TRBJ2-1, with 12 positions matching TRBD2. After removal of 4 bases from V and 9 bases from J, the junction contained 10 bases not matched to a gene. Germline CDR1 is MNHEY and CDR2 is SVGAGI. The CDR3 runs to 16 residues. The CDR3 reads CASSSLLAGGLGEQFF. CDR3 DNA sequence: TGTGCCAGCAGTTCCCTACTAGCGGGAGGTCTTGGTGAGCAGTTCTTC.

The rearrangement joins TRBV9 to TRBJ2-1, with D possibly matching TRBD2 (6 bases). Looked up from germline, CDR1 is SGDLS and CDR2 is YYNGEE. This CDR3 spans 13 amino acids. Trimming took off 2 bases at V and 9 bases at J, with 12 bases between the two ends. The chain's CDR3 is CASSVATSSEQFF. The CDR3 nucleotides read TGTGCCAGCAGCGTTGCGACTAGTAGTGAGCAGTTCTTC.

The chain joins TRBV2 to TRBJ2-7; D is perhaps TRBD1 (8 bases). Germline CDR1 SNHLY, CDR2 FYNNEI. The CDR3 consists of 16 residues. V shed 0 bases and J shed 6 bases, with 18 bases lying between them. The CDR3 bases are TGTGCCAGCAGTGAAGCAGGAGCGGGAACAGGGGGCGAGCAGTACTTC. Encoded protein: CASSEAGAGTGGEQYF. The full variable domain, its missing parts supplied by reference TRBV2 and TRBJ2-7, is EPEVTQTPSHQVTQMGQEVILRCVPISNHLYFYWYRQILGQKVEFLVSFYNNEISEKSEIFDDQFSVERPDGSNFTLKIRSTKLEDSAMYFCASSEAGAGTGGEQYFGPGTRLTVT.

The sample holds a few counts of this clone. The J gene is TRBJ2-3, the V gene TRBV3-1 (or the pseudogene TRBV3-2), with 7 bases aligning to TRBD2. Germline V gives CDR1 LGHDT, CDR2 YNNKEL (reference sequence). With V trimmed by 1 base and J by 3 bases, 4 bases remained unmatched. The CDR3 is made up of 15 amino acids. CDR3 in amino acids: CASSQVPAGTDTQYF. DNA of the CDR3: TGTGCCAGCAGCCAAGTACCAGCGGGAACAGATACGCAGTATTTT.

V is TRBV28 and J is TRBJ2-5; a possible D gene is TRBD1 (6 bases). The CDR3 totals 13 residues. Germline V gene lookup returns CDR1 MDHEN and CDR2 SYDVKM. Deletions cut 3 bases from V and 7 bases from J, with 12 bases between. The CDR3 DNA reads TGTGCCAGCAGTTTTGACGGCAGGGGGACCCAGTACTTC. Amino acids: CASSFDGRGTQYF.

The genes are TRBV6-2 or TRBV6-3 and TRBJ1-4, with D perhaps TRBD1 (5 bases). The germline V and J ends were trimmed by 4 bases and 8 bases, with 11 bases remaining between them. This CDR3 has 13 residues. The germline V gene has CDR1 MNHEY and CDR2 SVGEGT. CDR3 in DNA: TGTGCCAGCAGTTCAGGGTTTGACGAAAAACTGTTTTTT. It is translated as CASSSGFDEKLFF.

The chain's CDR3 is CASSAQGGIRTDTQYF. CDR3 sequence (DNA): TGTGCCAGCAGCGCACAGGGGGGGATTCGCACAGATACGCAGTATTTT. The V gene is TRBV9, the J gene TRBJ2-3, with D tentatively TRBD1 (8 bases). This CDR3 has 16 amino acids. Trimming removed 3 bases from V and 1 base from J, with 15 bases in between. The germline V gene encodes CDR1 SGDLS and CDR2 YYNGEE.

The J gene is TRBJ2-5, the V gene TRBV6-5, with 8 bases matching TRBD2. There are 13 residues in the CDR3. The V gene end was trimmed by 7 bases and the J gene end by 5 bases; junction bases not matched to a gene: 6. CDR1 and CDR2 from the germline V gene are MNHEY and SVGAGI. The CDR3 DNA reads TGTGCCAGCATCCATAGCGGGACTGAGACCCAGTACTTC. Residues: CASIHSGTETQYF.

The chain links TRBV29-1 to TRBJ1-1; D is perhaps TRBD1 (5 bases). Germline V gene lookup returns CDR1 SQVTM and CDR2 ANQGSEA. The CDR3 has 12 amino acids. Trimming took off 4 bases at V and 1 base at J, with 7 bases between the two ends. The CDR3 nucleotides read TGCAGCGTTGGACAGCCGAACACTGAAGCTTTCTTT. It specifies CSVGQPNTEAFF.

V gene TRBV5-1 combines with J gene TRBJ2-7, with TRBD1 matching 9 bases. This CDR3 is 16 amino acids long. The germline gives CDR1 SGHRS, CDR2 YFSETQ. V was pared by 4 bases and J by 2 bases, with 10 bases of the junction left unmatched. CDR3 amino acids: CASSVNLGQGPYEQYF. DNA of the CDR3: TGCGCCAGCAGCGTGAATCTGGGACAGGGTCCCTACGAGCAGTACTTC.

V gene TRBV25-1 combines with J gene TRBJ2-7, with D perhaps matching TRBD2 (6 bases). The ends were cut back, 4 bases at V and 2 bases at J, with 24 bases in the middle. Germline lookup yields CDR1 MGHDK and CDR2 SYGVNS. The CDR3 sequence is 18 residues long. CDR3 sequence (DNA): TGTGCCAGCAGTGGGGGTCCATGGACGACTAGGAGCACCTACGAGCAGTACTTC. This codes for CASSGGPWTTRSTYEQYF.

The CDR3 region is CASSEGPGLSYGYTF. The CDR3 DNA is TGTGCCAGCAGTGAGGGGCCGGGTTTGAGCTATGGCTACACCTTC. The J gene is TRBJ1-2, the V gene TRBV2; weak D call: TRBD1 (5 bases). The CDR3 has 15 residues. Germline V gene data show CDR1 as SNHLY and CDR2 as FYNNEI. The ends were cut back, 3 bases at V and 4 bases at J, with 15 bases in the middle.

V and J are TRBV4-1 and TRBJ2-1, with D possibly being TRBD2 (7 bases). Germline values: CDR1 MGHRA, CDR2 YSYEKL. Trimming pared 2 bases from V and 3 bases from J, leaving 14 bases between. The length of the CDR3 is 16 residues. Written as DNA, the CDR3 is TGCGCCAGCAGCCAACTCCTAGGGGGGGGCTACAATGAGCAGTTCTTC. As protein: CASSQLLGGGYNEQFF.